Below, 30 T cell receptor beta chains from the same sample are listed, as sequenced in a study of T cell responses to AZD1222 COVID-19 vaccine (dated by TCRdb to the early 2020s). The library relied on the immunoSEQ multiplex PCR assay. Not all clones reach the TCRdb copy of this immuneACCESS table, which keeps in-frame sequences only. Checked studies attribute under half of the gap to unresolved V genes and leave the rest unexplained. Here the sample has about 130,000 clones; 70% to 90% occur a single time. About 9.4% of the sample is held by the ten biggest clonotypes. This sample's time point label indicates: baseline before first vaccination. The sequencing here drew on peripheral blood, taken on day 0 of AZD1222 vaccination. The receptors come from an adult in good health.

The chain has TRBV3-1 (or the pseudogene TRBV3-2) and TRBJ2-5; D may match TRBD1 or TRBD2 (6 bases each). Germline lookup yields CDR1 LGHDT and CDR2 YNNKEL (reference sequence). This CDR3 is built from 14 residues. V was trimmed by 1 base and J by 6 bases, leaving 12 bases between them. CDR3 residues: CASSQVEGVKTQYF. In DNA, the CDR3 is TGTGCCAGCAGCCAAGTGGAGGGGGTGAAGACCCAGTACTTC.

The rearrangement uses TRBV5-4 and TRBJ2-1; a possible D gene is TRBD2 (6 bases). The CDR3 extends over 13 amino acids. V dropped 3 bases and J dropped 10 bases, with 14 bases sitting between them. Germline V gene lookup returns CDR1 SGHNT and CDR2 YYREEE (reference sequence). CDR3 sequence (DNA): TGTGCCAGCAGCTCCCGACTAGTTGAGGAGCAGTTCTTC. Residues: CASSSRLVEEQFF. The complete variable domain, with remaining parts taken from reference TRBV5-4 and TRBJ2-1, reads ETGVTQSPTHLIKTRGQQVTLRCSSQSGHNTVSWYQQALGQGPQFIFQYYREEENGRGNFPPRFSGLQFPNYSSELNVNALELDDSALYLCASSSRLVEEQFFGPGTRLTVL.

Points on this clone: This sample also contains other DNA sequences that code for the same CDR3. The V and J genes are TRBV24-1 and TRBJ2-7; 8 bases fit TRBD1. V lost 4 bases and J lost 1; bases outside the gene matches: 5. Germline-derived CDR1 and CDR2 are KGHDR and SFDVKD. This CDR3 spans 15 amino acids. CDR3 DNA sequence: TGTGCCACCAGTGACCCTGGACAGGGTTCCTACGAGCAGTACTTC. It yields the protein CATSDPGQGSYEQYF.

This rearrangement joins TRBV30 to TRBJ2-1; D is unclear. The CDR3 runs to 12 residues. Deletions cut 1 base from V and 3 bases from J, with 4 bases between. Germline CDR1 is GTSNPN and CDR2 is SVGIG (reference sequence). CDR3 sequence reads: CAWSGGYNEQFF. The CDR3 nucleotides are TGTGCCTGGAGTGGGGGCTACAATGAGCAGTTCTTC.

Here the CDR3 reads CASSAPLVAFF. The CDR3 DNA is TGTGCCAGCAGTGCCCCCCTGGTCGCTTTCTTT. This chain uses TRBV28 with TRBJ1-1; no firm D call. The CDR3 sequence is 11 residues long. From germline, CDR1 is MDHEN and CDR2 SYDVKM. Trimming pared 5 bases from V and 11 bases from J, leaving 12 bases between. Full variable domain (missing parts from reference TRBV28 and TRBJ1-1): DVKVTQSSRYLVKRTGEKVFLECVQDMDHENMFWYRQDPGLGLRLIYFSYDVKMKEKGDIPEGYSVSREKKERFSLILESASTNQTSMYLCASSAPLVAFFGQGTRLTVV.

The rearrangement joins TRBV9 to TRBJ2-3; 9 bases line up with TRBD2. The CDR3 contains 13 residues. The trim removed 0 bases at V and 10 bases at J, leaving 3 bases unmatched. CDR1 and CDR2 from the germline V gene are SGDLS and YYNGEE. CDR3 sequence: CASSVASGEAQYF. CDR3 in DNA: TGTGCCAGCAGCGTAGCTAGCGGGGAGGCGCAGTATTTT.

This clone was counted between two and nine times. The J gene is TRBJ2-5, the V gene TRBV27; TRBD1 matches 9 bases. In germline, CDR1 is MNHEY, CDR2 SMNVEV (reference sequence). Trimming removed 5 bases from V and 5 bases from J; junction bases left unmatched: 15. The CDR3 length is 17 residues. CDR3 sequence (DNA): TGTGCCAGCAGTCGGGGTGGGGACAGGGTTTTTCGGGAGACCCAGTACTTC. This encodes CASSRGGDRVFRETQYF.

This clone appeared a single time. The rearrangement links TRBV27 to TRBJ1-6; D is perhaps TRBD1 (5 bases). Looked up from germline, CDR1 is MNHEY and CDR2 is SMNVEV (reference sequence). CDR3 length: 17 amino acids. Trimming took off 4 bases at V and 0 bases at J, with 13 bases between the two ends. CDR3 DNA sequence: TGTGCCAGCAGTTCCAGGGTAGTAAGCTCCTATAATTCACCCCTCCACTTT. Protein: CASSSRVVSSYNSPLHF.

The V and J genes are TRBV27 and TRBJ1-5, with 8 bases identical to TRBD1. The V gene end was trimmed by 5 bases and the J gene end by 4 bases; junction bases not matched to a gene: 10. The CDR3 covers 16 residues. The germline V gene has CDR1 MNHEY and CDR2 SMNVEV (reference sequence). CDR3 residues: CASSPSTGEVNQPQHF. The CDR3, as DNA: TGTGCCAGCAGTCCCTCGACAGGGGAGGTGAATCAGCCCCAGCATTTT.

This chain joins TRBV6-5 and TRBJ2-1; 11 bases fit TRBD2. Germline V gene data show CDR1 as MNHEY and CDR2 as SVGAGI. The CDR3 has 15 amino acids. The junction had 6 bases not matched to a gene; V was cut back by 6 bases and J by 5 bases. The CDR3 DNA follows: TGTGCCAGCAGCTTCGGACTAGCGGGCCACAATGAGCAGTTCTTC. It encodes CASSFGLAGHNEQFF.

This chain joins TRBV5-1 and TRBJ1-1; TRBD1 aligns across 10 bases. Trimming took 2 bases from V and 1 from J; bases not matched to a gene: 2. Germline V gene sequence: CDR1 SGHRS, CDR2 YFSETQ. The CDR3 extends over 15 amino acids. The CDR3 sequence is CASSFRTGGNTEAFF. As DNA, the CDR3 is TGCGCCAGCAGCTTTAGGACAGGGGGGAACACTGAAGCTTTCTTT. Based on the CDR3 plus reference TRBV5-1 and TRBJ1-1, the full variable domain is KAGVTQTPRYLIKTRGQQVTLSCSPISGHRSVSWYQQTPGQGLQFLFEYFSETQRNKGNFPGRFSGRQFSNSRSEMNVSTLELGDSALYLCASSFRTGGNTEAFFGQGTRLTVV.

V usage is TRBV12-3 or TRBV12-4 and J usage is TRBJ2-3; D gene uncertain. V lost 2 bases to trimming and J lost 6 bases, with 6 bases between them. The CDR3 is made up of 12 amino acids. The chain's CDR3 is CASSLLGDTQYF. The CDR3 nucleotides are TGTGCCAGCAGTTTATTGGGGGATACGCAGTATTTT.

This clone was picked up a small number of times. The gene calls are TRBV18 and TRBJ1-1; D is unresolved. The CDR3 extends over 13 amino acids. V was cut by 5 bases and J by 5 bases, with 12 bases left in between. From germline, CDR1 is KGHSH and CDR2 LQKENI. Here the CDR3 DNA reads TGTGCCAGCTCAAGCATTGGGTTGACTGAAGCTTTCTTT. Amino acids: CASSSIGLTEAFF.

V gene TRBV9 combines with J gene TRBJ2-2; 7 bases agree with TRBD1. The CDR3 loop spans 15 amino acids. The V gene end was trimmed by 4 bases and the J gene end by 1 base; junction bases not matched to a gene: 4. Per germline, CDR1 SGDLS and CDR2 YYNGEE. CDR3 DNA: TGTGCCAGCAGCCCAAGACAGGGGAACACCGGGGAGCTGTTTTTT. Translating gives CASSPRQGNTGELFF.

V usage is TRBV28 and J usage is TRBJ2-1; 7 bases map to TRBD2. The germline gives CDR1 MDHEN, CDR2 SYDVKM. V lost 4 bases, J lost 0 bases, and 6 bases stayed unmatched. CDR3 size: 16 residues. The CDR3 nucleotides read TGTGCCAGCAGTTATAATAGCGGGTTCTCCTACAATGAGCAGTTCTTC. Translated, it gives CASSYNSGFSYNEQFF.

The chain uses TRBV7-2 and TRBJ2-7, with D possibly called TRBD1 or TRBD2 (5 bases each). From germline, CDR1 is SGHTA and CDR2 FQGNSA. The germline V and J ends were trimmed by 4 bases and 2 bases, with 15 bases remaining between them. The CDR3 consists of 15 residues. The CDR3 region is CASSSRDGSTYEQYF. In DNA form, the CDR3 reads TGTGCCAGCAGCTCCCGGGACGGGTCAACCTACGAGCAGTACTTC. Full variable domain (remainder filled in from reference TRBV7-2 and TRBJ2-7): GAGVSQSPSNKVTEKGKDVELRCDPISGHTALYWYRQSLGQGLEFLIYFQGNSAPDKSGLPSDRFSAERTGGSVSTLTIQRTQQEDSAVYLCASSSRDGSTYEQYFGPGTRLTVT.

The chain recombines TRBV9 with TRBJ2-2; TRBD1 matches 9 bases. The CDR3 contains 16 residues. The V gene end was trimmed by 0 bases and the J gene end by 3 bases; junction bases not matched to a gene: 3. Germline-derived CDR1 and CDR2 are SGDLS and YYNGEE. CDR3 in amino acids: CASSVAGQGHTGELFF. CDR3 in DNA: TGTGCCAGCAGCGTAGCGGGACAGGGACACACCGGGGAGCTGTTTTTT.

The chain combines TRBV7-2 with TRBJ2-7, with D perhaps matching TRBD2 (6 bases). The CDR3 has 15 residues. V was shortened by 1 base and J by 0 bases, with 10 bases between the two germline ends. From germline, CDR1 is SGHTA and CDR2 FQGNSA. The CDR3 protein is CASSLGGDSSYEQYF. The DNA for the CDR3 is TGTGCCAGCAGCTTAGGTGGGGACTCCTCCTACGAGCAGTACTTC.

The chain links TRBV19 to TRBJ2-2, with D possibly being TRBD1 or TRBD2 (5 bases each). CDR1 LNHDA and CDR2 SQIVND come from the germline V gene (reference sequence). The CDR3 totals 14 residues. The V and J ends lost 5 bases and 7 bases respectively, with 14 bases between them. The CDR3 region has the DNA TGTGCCAGTAGTCCATTCTCAGGGAGCGGGGAGCTGTTTTTT. Protein sequence: CASSPFSGSGELFF.

The chain has TRBV11-3 and TRBJ2-2; maybe TRBD1 (6 bases). V lost 3 bases and J lost 4, with 9 bases in between. Germline lookup yields CDR1 SGHNT and CDR2 YENEEA. The CDR3 loop spans 14 amino acids. The DNA of the CDR3 is TGTGCCAGCAGCTTCGGACAGTTCACCGGGGAGCTGTTTTTT. Translating gives CASSFGQFTGELFF. The whole variable domain, remainder taken from reference TRBV11-3 and TRBJ2-2, is EAGVVQSPRYKIIEKKQPVAFWCNPISGHNTLYWYLQNLGQGPELLIRYENEEAVDDSQLPKDRFSAERLKGVDSTLKIQPAELGDSAVYLCASSFGQFTGELFFGEGSRLTVL.

The V gene is TRBV5-4, the J gene TRBJ2-7; TRBD1 aligns across 8 bases. Trimming removed 2 bases from V and 1 base from J; junction bases left unmatched: 5. The CDR3 runs to 15 residues. Germline V CDR1 and CDR2: SGHNT, YYREEE (reference sequence). In nucleotides, the CDR3 is TGTGCCAGCAGCTTCAACAGGGGGGCATCCTACGAGCAGTACTTC. It translates to CASSFNRGASYEQYF.

Comment on this clone: Germline is not matched at one junction end, which may reflect a read error. The chain links TRBV7-7 to TRBJ2-5; D is unresolved. Germline CDR1 reads SSHAT; CDR2 reads FNYEAQ (reference sequence). The CDR3 is made up of 15 amino acids. CDR3 sequence: CASSLRETPQETQYF. The CDR3 DNA follows: TGTGCTAGCAGCTTACGTGAGACCCCGCAAGAGACCCAGTACTTC.

V and J are TRBV30 and TRBJ1-3; D not certain. The germline V gene has CDR1 GTSNPN and CDR2 SVGIG (reference sequence). V was pared by 7 bases and J by 7 bases, with 11 bases between. The CDR3 is 11 amino acids. The CDR3 bases are TGTGCCTATAGGACCGGGAACACCATATATTTT. Translated, it gives CAYRTGNTIYF.

The chain links TRBV19 to TRBJ2-1; either TRBD1 or TRBD2 may supply D (6 bases each). The CDR3 loop spans 16 amino acids. The germline gives CDR1 LNHDA, CDR2 SQIVND (reference sequence). The V and J ends lost 1 base and 5 bases respectively, with 15 bases between them. This CDR3 reads CASSIGWGAGDNEQFF. CDR3 nucleotides: TGTGCCAGTAGTATAGGATGGGGGGCAGGGGACAATGAGCAGTTCTTC.

J is TRBJ2-3 and V is TRBV5-1; D is unclear. The length of the CDR3 is 15 residues. CDR1 SGHRS and CDR2 YFSETQ come from the germline V gene. Trimming pared 0 bases from V and 0 bases from J, leaving 8 bases between. The CDR3 nucleotides are TGCGCCAGCAGCTTGGATCGCGGAAGCACAGATACGCAGTATTTT. Amino acid sequence: CASSLDRGSTDTQYF.

This clone was observed a few times. The chain couples TRBV6-5 to TRBJ2-1; D is unresolved. Trimming left V 4 bases short and J 6 bases short, with 13 bases between. This CDR3 is 14 amino acids long. The V gene's germline CDR1 is MNHEY and CDR2 SVGAGI. CDR3 DNA: TGTGCCAGCAGTTCTCCCGCCTATAGCAATGAGCAGTTCTTC. This encodes CASSSPAYSNEQFF.

This chain links TRBV29-1 with TRBJ1-4, with D uncertain. Germline V gene sequence: CDR1 SQVTM, CDR2 ANQGSEA. CDR3 length: 13 amino acids. Trimming removed 6 bases from V and 7 bases from J, with 15 bases in between. The DNA for the CDR3 is TGCAGCGTAGAGCTCAGGAACGTTGAAAAACTGTTTTTT. Amino acids: CSVELRNVEKLFF.

The chain is built from TRBV5-1 and TRBJ1-1; 7 positions match TRBD1. Trimming took 6 bases from V and 2 from J; bases not matched to a gene: 10. The CDR3 runs to 15 residues. Germline CDR1 SGHRS, CDR2 YFSETQ. The CDR3 here is CASTAQGSTNTEAFF. CDR3 sequence (DNA): TGCGCCAGCACCGCACAGGGGTCCACCAACACTGAAGCTTTCTTT.

The rearrangement joins TRBV10-3 to TRBJ2-2, with TRBD2 matching over 11 bases. Germline loops: CDR1 ENHRY, CDR2 SYGVKD. This CDR3 region has 18 residues. V trimming: 0 bases; J trimming: 3 bases; junction bases outside the gene matches: 6. CDR3 region: CAISESILAGGDTGELFF. CDR3 DNA: TGTGCCATCAGTGAGTCGATCCTAGCGGGAGGAGACACCGGGGAGCTGTTTTTT.

This clone was seen more than once but under ten times. The V call is TRBV7-9, the J call TRBJ2-5, with D maybe TRBD1 (5 bases). The germline V and J ends were trimmed by 1 base and 3 bases, with 6 bases remaining between them. Per the germline V gene, CDR1 is SEHNR and CDR2 is FQNEAQ (reference sequence). This CDR3 region has 13 residues. CDR3 nucleotides: TGTGCCAGCAGCTTAGTACAGGAAGAGACCCAGTACTTC. It yields the protein CASSLVQEETQYF.